These 27 T cell receptor beta chains originate from one sample sequenced in a study of blood T cell repertoires in COVID-19. Using immunoSEQ multiplex PCR, the repertoire was profiled, and TCRdb retains in-frame clones only, with some absent. The table has about 200,000 clones, 60% to 85% seen once. Sample: peripheral blood. The receptors come from a woman in her seventies with acute or convalescent COVID-19.

This chain links TRBV6-5 with TRBJ2-7; D perhaps matches TRBD1 (5 bases). The germline V and J ends were trimmed by 0 bases and 2 bases, with 8 bases remaining between them. From germline, CDR1 is MNHEY and CDR2 SVGAGI. The CDR3 is 14 amino acids. The CDR3 DNA is TGTGCCAGCAGTTACTCGAGACAGACCTACGAGCAGTACTTC. This sequence encodes CASSYSRQTYEQYF.

The CDR3 DNA is TGTGCCAGCAGTCCCGCCGACTCCCGTGGGAGCGGCTACACCTTC. It codes for CASSPADSRGSGYTF. V and J are TRBV2 and TRBJ1-2; D is undetermined. The CDR3 spans 15 residues. Trimming stripped 5 bases from V and 8 bases from J, with 21 bases between. Per the germline V gene, CDR1 is SNHLY and CDR2 is FYNNEI.

For this clone: A junction end diverges from the germline sequence, so it may reflect a read error. The rearrangement links TRBV14 to TRBJ2-7; D call uncertain. The germline gives CDR1 SGHDN, CDR2 FVKESK. The CDR3 has 15 residues. CDR3 amino acids: CASNQLQDPSYEQYF. The CDR3, as DNA: TGTGCCAGCAACCAACTTCAGGATCCGTCTTACGAGCAGTACTTC.

The V call is TRBV12-3 or TRBV12-4, the J call TRBJ2-7, with D perhaps TRBD2 (5 bases). This CDR3 has 13 amino acids. V dropped 3 bases and J dropped 2 bases, with 8 bases sitting between them. The CDR3 is CASSLRETYEQYF. DNA for the CDR3: TGTGCCAGCAGTTTGAGGGAAACCTACGAGCAGTACTTC.

V usage is TRBV27 and J usage is TRBJ1-5, with 7 nucleotides matching TRBD1. Germline CDR1 and CDR2: MNHEY and SMNVEV (reference sequence). This CDR3 has 15 residues. Trimming cost V 5 bases and J 0 bases; bases outside gene matches: 4. The CDR3 reads CASSTQGLSNQPQHF. Here the CDR3 DNA reads TGTGCCAGCAGTACACAGGGGCTTAGCAATCAGCCCCAGCATTTT.

This rearrangement joins TRBV5-4 to TRBJ2-5, with D possibly matching TRBD2 (6 bases). Germline lookup yields CDR1 SGHNT and CDR2 YYREEE (reference sequence). CDR3 length equals 13 residues. With 4 bases removed from V and 4 bases from J, the gap between germline ends came to 11 bases. The CDR3 nucleotides read TGTGCCAGCAGCCCGGAGGGGTTAGAGACCCAGTACTTC. It is translated as CASSPEGLETQYF.

This rearrangement joins TRBV24-1 to TRBJ1-5; no reliable D call. The ends were cut back, 6 bases at V and 1 base at J, with 6 bases in the middle. Germline lookup yields CDR1 KGHDR and CDR2 SFDVKD. The CDR3 contains 13 residues. The CDR3 nucleotides read TGTGCCACCAGTCCTAACAGCAATCAGCCCCAGCATTTT. Its protein is CATSPNSNQPQHF.

The chain recombines TRBV19 with TRBJ2-2, with TRBD2 matching over 10 bases. V dropped 9 bases and J dropped 4; count of bases not matched to a gene: 8. Germline loops: CDR1 LNHDA, CDR2 SQIVND (reference sequence). This CDR3 region has 15 residues. CDR3 in amino acids: CASRIAGGPTGELFF. CDR3 DNA sequence: TGTGCCAGCAGGATAGCGGGAGGTCCCACCGGGGAGCTGTTTTTT.

The chain employs TRBV11-2 and TRBJ2-2; TRBD2 matches at 7 bases. CDR1 and CDR2 from the germline V gene are SGHAT and FQNNGV. The trim removed 5 bases at V and 3 bases at J, leaving 12 bases unmatched. The CDR3 has 17 residues. In DNA, the CDR3 is TGTGCCAGCAGCCCAAGGCCCGGGAGGTTGGACACCGGGGAGCTGTTTTTT. It is translated as CASSPRPGRLDTGELFF.

CDR3 loop: CASSLGGTPSSYEQYF. CDR3 nucleotide sequence: TGTGCCAGCAGCTTGGGGGGGACTCCTTCCTCCTACGAGCAGTACTTC. The chain combines TRBV5-5 with TRBJ2-7; TRBD2 might be the D (6 bases). The V gene lost 0 bases and the J gene lost 0 bases, with 13 bases spanning the gap. This CDR3 has 16 residues. Germline loops: CDR1 SGHKS, CDR2 YYEKEE (reference sequence).

The chain recombines TRBV6-1 with TRBJ2-2, with 8 bases that match TRBD2. The junction had 7 bases not matched to a gene; V was cut back by 0 bases and J by 10 bases. CDR3 length equals 15 residues. The germline V gene encodes CDR1 MNHNS and CDR2 SASEGT. CDR3 nucleotide sequence: TGTGCCAGCAGTGAAGCGCTTCGGGGGGGAGAGGAGCTGTTTTTT. Translation: CASSEALRGGEELFF.

This CDR3 reads CASSLLASDEQYF. The CDR3 DNA reads TGTGCCAGCAGCTTGCTAGCAAGCGACGAGCAGTACTTC. The V and J genes are TRBV11-3 and TRBJ2-7; weak D call: TRBD2 (5 bases). The CDR3 extends over 13 amino acids. CDR1 is SGHNT, CDR2 YENEEA, per germline. The V end lost 3 bases, the J end lost 5 bases, and 11 bases lay between the germline ends.

This clone has a handful of counts. The chain uses TRBV5-1 and TRBJ2-5; D is possibly TRBD1 (5 bases). The length of the CDR3 is 11 residues. Per the germline V gene, CDR1 is SGHRS and CDR2 is YFSETQ. Trimming removed 4 bases from V and 12 bases from J, with 13 bases in between. The CDR3 DNA reads as TGCGCCAGCAGCCCAGGGCAGCCTAAGTACTTC. Translation: CASSPGQPKYF.

This clone was seen a single time. This chain joins TRBV7-8 and TRBJ2-7; the match to TRBD2 covers 9 bases. CDR1 is SGHVS, CDR2 FQNEAQ, per germline. The CDR3 has 15 residues. V was pared by 5 bases and J by 3 bases, with 8 bases of the junction left unmatched. The DNA of the CDR3 is TGTGCCAGCAGCCGGACTGTAGCGGGAGTCTACGAGCAGTACTTC. Its protein is CASSRTVAGVYEQYF.

This clone was counted only a few times. The chain carries TRBV9 and TRBJ1-6, with D maybe TRBD1 (5 bases). The CDR3 sequence is 15 residues long. The V end was cut by 0 bases, the J end by 6 bases, with 10 bases between. The germline gives CDR1 SGDLS, CDR2 YYNGEE. The CDR3 bases are TGTGCCAGCAGCGTAGACCAGGGAGGTAATTCACCCCTCCACTTT. Translation: CASSVDQGGNSPLHF. Full variable domain (missing parts from reference TRBV9 and TRBJ1-6): DSGVTQTPKHLITATGQRVTLRCSPRSGDLSVYWYQQSLDQGLQFLIQYYNGEERAKGNILERFSAQQFPDLHSELNLSSLELGDSALYFCASSVDQGGNSPLHFGNGTRLTVT.

This clone appeared a few times. The chain carries TRBV21-1 and TRBJ2-4; the D call TRBD1 from the table was never checked on the DNA. TRBV21-1 is listed as a pseudogene. The CDR3 length is 14 residues. The CDR3 region has the DNA TGTGCCAGCAGCAAACAGGGAGCCAAAAACATTCAGTACTTC. This codes for CASSKQGAKNIQYF.

The chain uses TRBV10-3 and TRBJ2-5; 9 nucleotides agree with TRBD2. The CDR3 length is 15 residues. Per germline, CDR1 ENHRY and CDR2 SYGVKD. V trimming: 5 bases; J trimming: 1 base; junction bases outside the gene matches: 5. The CDR3 sequence: CAISLAGDSQETQYF. CDR3 DNA sequence: TGTGCCATCAGTTTAGCGGGAGACTCCCAAGAGACCCAGTACTTC.

The gene calls are TRBV5-1 and TRBJ2-1, with D possibly TRBD1 on 6 matching bases. CDR1 SGHRS and CDR2 YFSETQ come from the germline V gene. V lost 2 bases and J lost 0, with 9 bases in between. This CDR3 region has 15 residues. The CDR3 DNA is TGCGCCAGCAGCTTTACAGGGAACTCCTACAATGAGCAGTTCTTC. Its protein is CASSFTGNSYNEQFF. Using reference TRBV5-1 and TRBJ2-1 for the parts outside the CDR3, the full variable domain is KAGVTQTPRYLIKTRGQQVTLSCSPISGHRSVSWYQQTPGQGLQFLFEYFSETQRNKGNFPGRFSGRQFSNSRSEMNVSTLELGDSALYLCASSFTGNSYNEQFFGPGTRLTVL.

The rearrangement uses TRBV28 and TRBJ2-3; D is perhaps TRBD2 (5 bases). CDR3 size: 16 residues. V was pared by 6 bases and J by 2 bases, with 18 bases between. Germline V CDR1 and CDR2: MDHEN, SYDVKM. The CDR3 DNA is TGTGCCAGCAGCTGGGGATACCAGCGGATCACAGATACGCAGTATTTT. It codes for CASSWGYQRITDTQYF.

The chain recombines TRBV7-2 with TRBJ2-1; D not certain. CDR1 SGHTA and CDR2 FQGNSA come from the germline V gene. V was pared by 1 base and J by 0 bases, with 10 bases between. This CDR3 has 16 amino acids. In nucleotides, the CDR3 is TGTGCCAGCAGCTTAGATCAACAGAGCTCCTACAATGAGCAGTTCTTC. Its protein product is CASSLDQQSSYNEQFF.

The V gene is TRBV11-2, the J gene TRBJ1-6; D call uncertain. The CDR3 extends over 14 amino acids. Germline V gene data show CDR1 as SGHAT and CDR2 as FQNNGV. Deletions cut 1 base from V and 10 bases from J, with 11 bases between. The CDR3 DNA reads TGTGCCAGCAGCTTAGGGCATACCGGGTCACCCCTCCACTTT. Its translation: CASSLGHTGSPLHF.

V is TRBV5-1 and J is TRBJ2-1; the D gene is possibly TRBD1 (6 bases). V lost 2 bases to trimming and J lost 9 bases, with 18 bases between them. CDR3 size: 15 residues. Germline V gives CDR1 SGHRS, CDR2 YFSETQ. The CDR3 spells CASSFTTTGYGEQFF. The CDR3 DNA is TGCGCCAGCAGCTTCACCACTACAGGGTACGGTGAGCAGTTCTTC.

The chain is built from TRBV2 and TRBJ2-7; D is ambiguous. CDR3 length: 13 residues. V was shortened by 3 bases and J by 2 bases, with 8 bases between the two germline ends. Germline values: CDR1 SNHLY, CDR2 FYNNEI. Written as DNA, the CDR3 is TGTGCCAGCAGTGATGGGCAGGCCTACGAGCAGTACTTC. Translated, it gives CASSDGQAYEQYF.

V is TRBV2 and J is TRBJ2-5; 10 nucleotides match TRBD2. The V and J ends lost 0 bases and 3 bases, in that order; junction bases with no gene match: 1. CDR1 is SNHLY and CDR2 is FYNNEI in the germline V gene. The CDR3 contains 15 residues. CDR3 residues: CASSEASGGKETQYF. The CDR3 coding sequence is TGTGCCAGCAGTGAAGCTAGCGGGGGGAAAGAGACCCAGTACTTC. The whole variable domain, filled in from reference TRBV2 and TRBJ2-5, reads EPEVTQTPSHQVTQMGQEVILRCVPISNHLYFYWYRQILGQKVEFLVSFYNNEISEKSEIFDDQFSVERPDGSNFTLKIRSTKLEDSAMYFCASSEASGGKETQYFGPGTRLLVL.

Only one count was recorded for this clone. This chain joins TRBV28 and TRBJ2-7; 9 positions match TRBD2. The CDR3 consists of 15 residues. V was clipped by 5 bases and J by 2 bases; unmatched bases: 7. Germline loops: CDR1 MDHEN, CDR2 SYDVKM. For the CDR3, the DNA is TGTGCCAGCAGTGTAGCGGGGGAGGCTCCCTACGAGCAGTACTTC. It translates to CASSVAGEAPYEQYF.

The chain carries TRBV7-9 and TRBJ2-1, with TRBD2 matching over 7 bases. Losses at the gene ends were 5 bases for V and 5 bases for J; bases not matched to a gene: 12. The CDR3 consists of 16 residues. The germline CDR1 and CDR2 sequences are SEHNR and FQNEAQ (reference sequence). CDR3 protein: CASSPTILATHNEQFF. For the CDR3, the DNA is TGTGCCAGCAGCCCGACAATACTAGCGACCCACAATGAGCAGTTCTTC.

The chain employs TRBV19 and TRBJ2-7, with D perhaps matching TRBD1 (6 bases). Germline V lookup: CDR1 LNHDA, CDR2 SQIVND (reference sequence). This CDR3 is 14 amino acids long. V was cut by 9 bases and J by 0 bases, with 15 bases left in between. The CDR3, as DNA: TGTGCCAGCGCAACGGGACAAAGCTCCTACGAGCAGTACTTC. It specifies CASATGQSSYEQYF.